The rows below give T cell receptor beta chains drawn from one sample of a study of T cell responses to AZD1222 COVID-19 vaccine. The repertoire was sequenced with immunoSEQ multiplex PCR; TCRdb's copy has only in-frame clones and lacks some. Counted here are roughly 110,000 clones, around 91% occurring once; the ten biggest clones make up around 20%. The sequenced sample was peripheral blood, obtained on day 0 of AZD1222 vaccination. These receptors were obtained from an adult in good health. Both conserved end residues are part of each CDR3. Fields, in order: V gene, D gene, clone size, J gene, CDR3 DNA, CDR3 protein. D genes are given only for firm matches. Clone size appears in some rows only: once, few, many, or a class for an expanded clone.

TRBV5-6,NA,NA,TRBJ2-2,TGTGCCACTAGCGACATGAACACCGGGGAGCTGTTTTTT,CATSDMNTGELFF
TRBV5-1,TRBD1,once,TRBJ1-2,TGCGCCAGCAGCTCCCGACCATTTACTGGACAGGGCCCTAGTAACTATGGCTACACCTTC,CASSSRPFTGQGPSNYGYTF
TRBV21-1,NA,NA,TRBJ2-7,TGTGCCAGCAGCGCCCGATTTGAGGGGGCTTACGAGCAGTACTTC,CASSARFEGAYEQYF
TRBV29-1,TRBD1,NA,TRBJ1-3,TGCAGCGTTGAAGGACTAAACCCAGGGGGCGCGTATGGAAACACCATATATTTT,CSVEGLNPGGAYGNTIYF
TRBV7-9,TRBD2,NA,TRBJ2-6,TGTGCCAGCAGCTTCTACGGGAGGGGCTCTGGGGCCAACGTCCTGACTTTC,CASSFYGRGSGANVLTF
TRBV19,NA,NA,TRBJ1-5,TGTGCCAGTAGTATAAACTCCTTCCCAGGCCAGCCCCAGCATTTT,CASSINSFPGQPQHF
TRBV7-9,NA,NA,TRBJ2-5,TGTGCCAGCAGCCTTACAGGCAAACAAGAGACCCAGTACTTC,CASSLTGKQETQYF
TRBV5-6,TRBD2,NA,TRBJ2-3,TGTGCCAGCAGCGTCCTGGGGGGGATAGATACGCAGTATTTT,CASSVLGGIDTQYF
TRBV12-5,NA,NA,TRBJ2-5,TGTGCTAGTGGTTTGGTTTGGGGTGATATGGAGACCCAGTACTTC,CASGLVWGDMETQYF
TRBV27,TRBD2,NA,TRBJ2-5,TGTGCCACCACGGCCCGAGGACTAGCGGGAGAGACCCAGTACTTC,CATTARGLAGETQYF
TRBV7-2,NA,NA,TRBJ2-1,TGTGCCAGCAGCGCATATCAAGAGCAGTTCTTC,CASSAYQEQFF
TRBV7-9,TRBD1,NA,TRBJ1-2,TGTGCCAGCAGAACAGACAGGGATCGGTACGGGGGCAATAACTATGGCTACACCTTC,CASRTDRDRYGGNNYGYTF
TRBV7-2,NA,NA,TRBJ2-5,TGTGCCAGCAGCTTAGAGTCTCGTGGGCGGACTTTCAAAGAGACCCAGTACTTC,CASSLESRGRTFKETQYF
TRBV5-1,NA,NA,TRBJ2-7,TGCGCCAGCAGAACGAAACCACAGGGTCACGAGCAGTACTTC,CASRTKPQGHEQYF
TRBV30,NA,NA,TRBJ2-1,TGTGCCTGGAGTGTAAAGACCGGGAGCTCCTACAATGAGCAGTTCTTC,CAWSVKTGSSYNEQFF
TRBV6-2/TRBV6-3,NA,NA,TRBJ2-2,TGTGCCAGCAGTTTAACGAGGGACACCGGGGAGCTGTTTTTT,CASSLTRDTGELFF
TRBV30,NA,NA,TRBJ1-4,TGTGCCTGGGGGACCGGCGGGACGGGTGAAAAACTGTTTTTT,CAWGTGGTGEKLFF
TRBV2,TRBD1,NA,TRBJ1-2,TGTGCCAGCATGGGACAGGGATTTGATGGCTACACCTTC,CASMGQGFDGYTF
TRBV9,NA,once,TRBJ1-5,TGTGCCAGCAGCGTAGGAACAGGTGACAATCAGCCCCAGCATTTT,CASSVGTGDNQPQHF
TRBV12-3/TRBV12-4,NA,once,TRBJ1-1,TGTGCCAGCAGCGACAAACCCAACACTGAAGCTTTCTTT,CASSDKPNTEAFF
TRBV6-6,TRBD1,NA,TRBJ2-1,TGTGCCAGCAGTCCCCGGGACAGGGGGATAGGGTACAATGAGCAGTTCTTC,CASSPRDRGIGYNEQFF
TRBV20-1,NA,NA,TRBJ1-1,TGCAGTGCTAATCGAGGAACTGAAGCTTTCTTT,CSANRGTEAFF
TRBV19,NA,NA,TRBJ2-5,TGTGCCAGTAGTATTTGGTCCGGACAAGAGACCCAGTACTTC,CASSIWSGQETQYF
TRBV27,NA,NA,TRBJ1-2,TGTGCCAGCAGCCCCCCAGTCCGGGGTGACTACACCTTC,CASSPPVRGDYTF
TRBV5-4,NA,NA,TRBJ1-1,TGTGCCAGCAGCATACCCGGGTCCTACACTGAAGCTTTCTTT,CASSIPGSYTEAFF
TRBV29-1,TRBD1,NA,TRBJ2-2,TGCAGCGGCGGACAGGGCACGGTCACCGGGGAGCTGTTTTTT,CSGGQGTVTGELFF
TRBV19,NA,NA,TRBJ2-7,TGTGCCAGTAGTGAAGTCCTTCTATCCTACGAGCAGTACTTC,CASSEVLLSYEQYF